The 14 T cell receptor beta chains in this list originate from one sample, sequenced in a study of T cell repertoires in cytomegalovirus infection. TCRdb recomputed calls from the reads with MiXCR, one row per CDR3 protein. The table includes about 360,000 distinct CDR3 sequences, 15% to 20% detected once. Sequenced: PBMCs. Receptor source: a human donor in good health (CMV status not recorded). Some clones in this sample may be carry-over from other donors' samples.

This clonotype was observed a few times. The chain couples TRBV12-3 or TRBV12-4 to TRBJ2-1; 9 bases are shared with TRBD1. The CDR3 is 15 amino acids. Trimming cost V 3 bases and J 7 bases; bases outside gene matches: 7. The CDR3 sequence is CASSFDRGTWNEQFF. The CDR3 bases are TGTGCCAGCAGTTTCGACAGGGGGACTTGGAATGAGCAGTTCTTC.

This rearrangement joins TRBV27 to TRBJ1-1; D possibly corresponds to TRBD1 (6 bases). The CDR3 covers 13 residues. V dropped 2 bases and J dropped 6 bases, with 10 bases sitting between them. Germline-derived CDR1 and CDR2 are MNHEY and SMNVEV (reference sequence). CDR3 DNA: TGTGCCAGCAGTTTAAACAGGGCCTCTGAAGCTTTCTTT. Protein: CASSLNRASEAFF.

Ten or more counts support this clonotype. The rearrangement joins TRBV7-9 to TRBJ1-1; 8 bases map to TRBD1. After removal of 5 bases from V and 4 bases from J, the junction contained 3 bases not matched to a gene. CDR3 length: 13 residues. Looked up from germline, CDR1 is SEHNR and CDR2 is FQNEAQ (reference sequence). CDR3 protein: CASSPGQGTEAFF. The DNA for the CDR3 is TGTGCCAGCAGCCCAGGACAGGGCACTGAAGCTTTCTTT.

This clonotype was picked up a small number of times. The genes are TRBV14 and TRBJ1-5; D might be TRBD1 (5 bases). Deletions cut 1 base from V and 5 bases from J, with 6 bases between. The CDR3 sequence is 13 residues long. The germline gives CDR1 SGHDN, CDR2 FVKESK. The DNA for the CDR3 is TGTGCCAGCAGCCAAGGGGGCGATCAGCCCCAGCATTTT. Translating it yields CASSQGGDQPQHF.

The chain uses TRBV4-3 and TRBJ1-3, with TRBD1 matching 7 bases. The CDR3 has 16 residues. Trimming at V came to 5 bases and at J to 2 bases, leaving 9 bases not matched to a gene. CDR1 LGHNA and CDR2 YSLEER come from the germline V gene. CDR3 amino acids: CASSSGTTGTGNTIYF. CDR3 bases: TGCGCCAGCAGCTCAGGTACGACAGGGACTGGAAACACCATATATTTT.

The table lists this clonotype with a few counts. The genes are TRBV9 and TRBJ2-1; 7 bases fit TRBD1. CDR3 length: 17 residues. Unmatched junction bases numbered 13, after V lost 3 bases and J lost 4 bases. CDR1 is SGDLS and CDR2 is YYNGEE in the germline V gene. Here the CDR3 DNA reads TGTGCCAGCAGCGGAGGGCAGGGACAGATATTTTACAATGAGCAGTTCTTC. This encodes CASSGGQGQIFYNEQFF.

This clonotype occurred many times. CDR3 bases: TGTGCCAGCAGCTCGGAAGAGACCCAGTACTTC. As protein: CASSSEETQYF. The genes are TRBV7-2 and TRBJ2-5; D gene ambiguous. The V and J ends lost 4 bases and 3 bases respectively, with 3 bases between them. CDR3 length equals 11 residues. The germline V gene encodes CDR1 SGHTA and CDR2 FQGNSA.

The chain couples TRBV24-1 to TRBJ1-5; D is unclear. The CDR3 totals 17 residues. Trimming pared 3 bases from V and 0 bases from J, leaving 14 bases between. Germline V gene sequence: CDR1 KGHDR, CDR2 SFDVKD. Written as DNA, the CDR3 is TGTGCCACCAGTGATCCGACACCGGAAGATAGCAATCAGCCCCAGCATTTT. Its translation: CATSDPTPEDSNQPQHF.

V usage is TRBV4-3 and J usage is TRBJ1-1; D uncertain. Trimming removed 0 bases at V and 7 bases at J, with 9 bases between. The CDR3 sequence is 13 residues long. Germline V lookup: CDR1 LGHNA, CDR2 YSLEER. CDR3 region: CASSQDRSLEAFF. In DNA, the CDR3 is TGCGCCAGCAGCCAAGATCGGAGCCTTGAAGCTTTCTTT.

This CDR3 reads CASSVEPLADTQYF. CDR3 bases: TGTGCCAGCAGCGTAGAACCCCTAGCGGATACGCAGTATTTT. The rearrangement uses TRBV9 and TRBJ2-3, with D possibly being TRBD2 (6 bases). Germline values: CDR1 SGDLS, CDR2 YYNGEE. The CDR3 consists of 14 residues. Trimming stripped 0 bases from V and 6 bases from J, with 11 bases between.

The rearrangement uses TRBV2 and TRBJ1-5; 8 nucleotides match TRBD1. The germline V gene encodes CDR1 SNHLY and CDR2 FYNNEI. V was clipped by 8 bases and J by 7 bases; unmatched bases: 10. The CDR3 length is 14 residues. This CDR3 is CASSGQGSPQPQHF. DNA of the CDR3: TGTGCCAGCTCCGGACAGGGCTCGCCCCAGCCCCAGCATTTT.

CDR3 sequence reads: CASSPGTGFFRPQHF. As DNA, the CDR3 is TGTGCCAGCTCACCAGGGACAGGGTTTTTTCGGCCCCAGCATTTT. This chain connects TRBV18 to TRBJ1-5; 9 positions match TRBD1. The CDR3 consists of 15 residues. Germline V gene data show CDR1 as KGHSH and CDR2 as LQKENI. Unmatched junction bases numbered 8, after V lost 2 bases and J lost 9 bases.

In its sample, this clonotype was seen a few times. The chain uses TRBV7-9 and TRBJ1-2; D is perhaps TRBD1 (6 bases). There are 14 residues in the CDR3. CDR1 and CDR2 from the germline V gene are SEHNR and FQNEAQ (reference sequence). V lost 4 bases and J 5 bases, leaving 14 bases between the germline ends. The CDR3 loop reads CASSYDEGGYGYTF. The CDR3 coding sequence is TGTGCCAGCAGCTATGACGAAGGGGGTTATGGCTACACCTTC.

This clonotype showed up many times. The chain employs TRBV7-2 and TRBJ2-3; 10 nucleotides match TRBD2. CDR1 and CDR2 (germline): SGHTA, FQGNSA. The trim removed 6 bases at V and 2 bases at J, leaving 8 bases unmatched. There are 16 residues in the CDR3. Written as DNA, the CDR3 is TGTGCCAGCAGAGAGGATAGCGGGGGGTACACAGATACGCAGTATTTT. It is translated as CASREDSGGYTDTQYF. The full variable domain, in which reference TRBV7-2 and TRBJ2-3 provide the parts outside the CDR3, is GAGVSQSPSNKVTEKGKDVELRCDPISGHTALYWYRQSLGQGLEFLIYFQGNSAPDKSGLPSDRFSAERTGGSVSTLTIQRTQQEDSAVYLCASREDSGGYTDTQYFGPGTRLTVL.